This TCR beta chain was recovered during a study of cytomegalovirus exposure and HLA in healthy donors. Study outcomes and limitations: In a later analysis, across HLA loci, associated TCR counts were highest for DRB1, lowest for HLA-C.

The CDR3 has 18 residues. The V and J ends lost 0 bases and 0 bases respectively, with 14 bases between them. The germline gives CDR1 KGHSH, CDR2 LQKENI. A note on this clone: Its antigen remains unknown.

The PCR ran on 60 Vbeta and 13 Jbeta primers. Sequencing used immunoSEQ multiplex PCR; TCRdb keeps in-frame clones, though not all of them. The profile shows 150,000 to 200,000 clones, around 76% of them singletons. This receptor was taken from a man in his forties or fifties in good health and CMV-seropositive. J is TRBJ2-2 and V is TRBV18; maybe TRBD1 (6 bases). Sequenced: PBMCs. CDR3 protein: CASSPPKGEVTNTGELFF. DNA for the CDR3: TGTGCCAGCTCACCACCAAAGGGGGAAGTAACGAACACCGGGGAGCTGTTTTTT. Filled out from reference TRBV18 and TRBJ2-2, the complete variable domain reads NAGVMQNPRHLVRRRGQEARLRCSPMKGHSHVYWYRQLPEEGLKFMVYLQKENIIDESGMPKERFSAEFPKEGPSILRIQQVVRGDSAAYFCASSPPKGEVTNTGELFFGEGSRLTVL.